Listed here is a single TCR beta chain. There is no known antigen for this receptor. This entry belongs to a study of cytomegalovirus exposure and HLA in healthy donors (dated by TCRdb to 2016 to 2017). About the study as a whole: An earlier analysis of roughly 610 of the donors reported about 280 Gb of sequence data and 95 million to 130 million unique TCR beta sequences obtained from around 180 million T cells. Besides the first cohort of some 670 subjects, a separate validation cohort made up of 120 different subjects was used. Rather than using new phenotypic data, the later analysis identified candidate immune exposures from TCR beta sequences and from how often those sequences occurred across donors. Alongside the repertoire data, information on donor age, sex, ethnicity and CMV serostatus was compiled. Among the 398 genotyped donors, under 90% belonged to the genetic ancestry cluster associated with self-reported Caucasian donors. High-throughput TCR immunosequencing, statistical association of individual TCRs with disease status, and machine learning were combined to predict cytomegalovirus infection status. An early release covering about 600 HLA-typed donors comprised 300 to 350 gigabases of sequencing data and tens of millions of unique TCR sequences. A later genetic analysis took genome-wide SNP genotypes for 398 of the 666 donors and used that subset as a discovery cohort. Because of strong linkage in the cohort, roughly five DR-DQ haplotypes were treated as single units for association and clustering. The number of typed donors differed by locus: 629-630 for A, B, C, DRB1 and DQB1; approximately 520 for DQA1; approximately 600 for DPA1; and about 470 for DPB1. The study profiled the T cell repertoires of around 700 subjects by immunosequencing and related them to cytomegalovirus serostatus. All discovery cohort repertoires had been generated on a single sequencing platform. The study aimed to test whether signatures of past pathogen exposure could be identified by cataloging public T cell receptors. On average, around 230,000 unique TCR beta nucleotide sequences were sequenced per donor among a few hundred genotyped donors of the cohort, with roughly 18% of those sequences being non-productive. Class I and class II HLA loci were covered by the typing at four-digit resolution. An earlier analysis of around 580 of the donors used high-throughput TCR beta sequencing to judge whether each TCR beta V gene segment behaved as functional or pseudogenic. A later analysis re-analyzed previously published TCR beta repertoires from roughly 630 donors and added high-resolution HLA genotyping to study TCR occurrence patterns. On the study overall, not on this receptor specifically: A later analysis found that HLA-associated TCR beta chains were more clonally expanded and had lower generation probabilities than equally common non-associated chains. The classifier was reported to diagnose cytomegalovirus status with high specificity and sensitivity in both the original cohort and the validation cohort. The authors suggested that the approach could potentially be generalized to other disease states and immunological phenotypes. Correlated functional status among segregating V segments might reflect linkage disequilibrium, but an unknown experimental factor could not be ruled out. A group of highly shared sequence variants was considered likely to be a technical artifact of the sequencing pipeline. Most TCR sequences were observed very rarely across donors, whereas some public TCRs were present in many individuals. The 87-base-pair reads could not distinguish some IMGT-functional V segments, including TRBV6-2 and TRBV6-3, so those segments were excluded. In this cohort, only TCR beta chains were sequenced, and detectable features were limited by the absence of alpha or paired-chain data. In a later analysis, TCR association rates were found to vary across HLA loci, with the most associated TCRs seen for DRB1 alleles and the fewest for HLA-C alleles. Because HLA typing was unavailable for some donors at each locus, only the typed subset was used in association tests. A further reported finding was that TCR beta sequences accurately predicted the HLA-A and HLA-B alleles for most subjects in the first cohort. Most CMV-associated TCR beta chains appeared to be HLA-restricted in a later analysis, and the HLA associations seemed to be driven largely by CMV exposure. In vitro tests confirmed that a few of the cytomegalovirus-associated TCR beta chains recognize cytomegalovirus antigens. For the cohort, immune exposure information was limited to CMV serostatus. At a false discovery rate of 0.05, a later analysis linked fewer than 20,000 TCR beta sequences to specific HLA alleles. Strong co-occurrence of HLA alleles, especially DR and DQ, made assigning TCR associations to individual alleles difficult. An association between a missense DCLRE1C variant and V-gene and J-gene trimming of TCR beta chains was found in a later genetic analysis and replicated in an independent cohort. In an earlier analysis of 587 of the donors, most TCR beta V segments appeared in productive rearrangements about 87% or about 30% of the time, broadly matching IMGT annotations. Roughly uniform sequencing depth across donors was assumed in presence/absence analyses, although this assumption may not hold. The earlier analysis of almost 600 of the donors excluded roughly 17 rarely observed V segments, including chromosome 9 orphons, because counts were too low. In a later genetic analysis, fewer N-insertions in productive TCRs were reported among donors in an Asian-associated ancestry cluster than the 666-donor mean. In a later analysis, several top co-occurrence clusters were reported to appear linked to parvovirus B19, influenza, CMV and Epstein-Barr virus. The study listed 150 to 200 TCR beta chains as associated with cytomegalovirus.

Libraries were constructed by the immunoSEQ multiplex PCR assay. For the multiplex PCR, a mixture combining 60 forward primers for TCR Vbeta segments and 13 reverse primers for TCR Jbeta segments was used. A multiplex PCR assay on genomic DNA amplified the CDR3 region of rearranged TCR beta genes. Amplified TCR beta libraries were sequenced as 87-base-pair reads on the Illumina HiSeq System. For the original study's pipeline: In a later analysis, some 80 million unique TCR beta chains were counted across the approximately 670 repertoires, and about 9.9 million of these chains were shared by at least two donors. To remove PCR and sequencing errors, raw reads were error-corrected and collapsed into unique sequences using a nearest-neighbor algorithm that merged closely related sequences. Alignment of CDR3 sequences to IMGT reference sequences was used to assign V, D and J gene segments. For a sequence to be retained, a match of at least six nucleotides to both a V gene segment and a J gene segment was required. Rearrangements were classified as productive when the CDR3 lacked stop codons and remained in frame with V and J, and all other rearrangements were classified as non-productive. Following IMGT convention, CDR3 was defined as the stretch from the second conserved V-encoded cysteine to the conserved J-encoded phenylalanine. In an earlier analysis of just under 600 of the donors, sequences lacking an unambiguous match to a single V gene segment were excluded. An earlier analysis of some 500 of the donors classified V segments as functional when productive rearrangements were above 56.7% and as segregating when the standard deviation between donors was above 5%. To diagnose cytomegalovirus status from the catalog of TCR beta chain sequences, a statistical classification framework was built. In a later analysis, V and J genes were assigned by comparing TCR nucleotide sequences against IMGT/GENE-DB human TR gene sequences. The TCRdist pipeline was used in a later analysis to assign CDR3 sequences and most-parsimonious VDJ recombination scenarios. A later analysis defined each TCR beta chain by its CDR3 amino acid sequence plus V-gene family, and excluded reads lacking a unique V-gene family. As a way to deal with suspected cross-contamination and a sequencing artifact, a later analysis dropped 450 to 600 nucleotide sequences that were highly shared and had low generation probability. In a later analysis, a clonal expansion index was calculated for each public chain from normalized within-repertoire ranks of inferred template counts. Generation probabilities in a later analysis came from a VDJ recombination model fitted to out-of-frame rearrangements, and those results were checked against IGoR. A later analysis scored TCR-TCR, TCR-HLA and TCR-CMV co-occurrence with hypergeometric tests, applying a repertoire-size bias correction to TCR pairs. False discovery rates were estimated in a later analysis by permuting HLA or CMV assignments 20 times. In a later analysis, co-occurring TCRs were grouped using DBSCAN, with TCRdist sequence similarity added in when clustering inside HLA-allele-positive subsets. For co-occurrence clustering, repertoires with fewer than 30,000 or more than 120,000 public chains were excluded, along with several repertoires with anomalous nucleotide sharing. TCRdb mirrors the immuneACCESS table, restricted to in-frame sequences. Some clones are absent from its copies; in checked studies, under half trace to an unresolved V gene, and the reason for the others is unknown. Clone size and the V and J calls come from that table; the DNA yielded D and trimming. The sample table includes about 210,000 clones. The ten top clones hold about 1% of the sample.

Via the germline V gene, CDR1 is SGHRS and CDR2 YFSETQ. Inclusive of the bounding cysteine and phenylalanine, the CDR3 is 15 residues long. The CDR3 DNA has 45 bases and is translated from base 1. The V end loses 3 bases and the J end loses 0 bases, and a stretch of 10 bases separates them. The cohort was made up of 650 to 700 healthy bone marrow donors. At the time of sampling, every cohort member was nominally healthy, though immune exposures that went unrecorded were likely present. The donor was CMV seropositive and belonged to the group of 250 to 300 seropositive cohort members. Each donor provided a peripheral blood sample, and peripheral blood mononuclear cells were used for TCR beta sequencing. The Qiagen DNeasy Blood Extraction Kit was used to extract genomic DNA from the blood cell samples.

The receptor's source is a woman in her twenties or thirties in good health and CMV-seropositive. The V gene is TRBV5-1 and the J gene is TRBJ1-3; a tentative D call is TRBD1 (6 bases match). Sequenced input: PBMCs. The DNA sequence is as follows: TGCGCCAGCAGCTCCGGACAGAACTCTGGAAACACCATATATTTT. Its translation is CASSSGQNSGNTIYF.